This T cell receptor beta chain was documented in a study of blood T cell repertoires in COVID-19. Libraries were prepared by immunoSEQ multiplex PCR; TCRdb keeps only in-frame clonotypes and omits some of them. The table has over 250,000 clones, about 81% seen once; the top ten hold roughly 1.5%. The CDR3 consists of 13 residues. Germline CDR1 is MNHEY and CDR2 is SMNVEV (reference sequence). Trimming left V 3 bases short and J 0 bases short, with 4 bases between. This receptor was identified in a human donor with COVID-19, enrolled during active disease. The donor label of this sample is uncertain. The chain is built from TRBV27 and TRBJ2-3; D remains ambiguous. Specimen: peripheral blood. The CDR3 loop reads CASSLASTDTQYF. CDR3 bases: TGTGCCAGCAGTTTGGCTAGCACAGATACGCAGTATTTT.